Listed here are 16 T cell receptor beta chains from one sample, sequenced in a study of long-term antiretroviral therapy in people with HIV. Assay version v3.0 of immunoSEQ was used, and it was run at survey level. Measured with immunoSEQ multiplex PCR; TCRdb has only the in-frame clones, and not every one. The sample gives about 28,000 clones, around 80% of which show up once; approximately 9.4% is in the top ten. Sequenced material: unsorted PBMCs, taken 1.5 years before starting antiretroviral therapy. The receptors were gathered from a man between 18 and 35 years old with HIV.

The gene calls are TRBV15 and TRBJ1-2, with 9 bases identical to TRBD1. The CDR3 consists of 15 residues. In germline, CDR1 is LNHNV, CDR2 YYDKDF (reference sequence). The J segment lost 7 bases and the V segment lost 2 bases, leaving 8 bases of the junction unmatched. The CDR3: CATSRSDRGGGGYTF. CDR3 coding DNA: TGTGCCACCAGCAGATCGGACAGGGGCGGGGGTGGCTACACCTTC. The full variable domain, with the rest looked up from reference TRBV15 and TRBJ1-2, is DAMVIQNPRYQVTQFGKPVTLSCSQTLNHNVMYWYQQKSSQAPKLLFHYYDKDFNNEADTPDNFQSRRPNTSFCFLDIRSPGLGDTAMYLCATSRSDRGGGGYTFGSGTRLTVV.

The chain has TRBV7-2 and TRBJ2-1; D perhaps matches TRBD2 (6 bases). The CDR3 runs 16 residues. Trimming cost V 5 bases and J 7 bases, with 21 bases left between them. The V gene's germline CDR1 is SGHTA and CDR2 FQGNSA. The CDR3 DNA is TGTGCCAGCAGCAACTGGGGCCGAATAGCGGCGAATGAGCAGTTCTTC. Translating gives CASSNWGRIAANEQFF.

Here the CDR3 DNA reads TGCGCCAGCACCGAACAGGGACAGCCCCAGCATTTT. Protein: CASTEQGQPQHF. The chain employs TRBV10-2 and TRBJ1-5, with a possible D match to TRBD1 (6 bases). Germline-derived CDR1 and CDR2 are WSHSY and SAAADI. The CDR3 runs 12 residues. V lost 7 bases and J lost 7, with 11 bases in between.

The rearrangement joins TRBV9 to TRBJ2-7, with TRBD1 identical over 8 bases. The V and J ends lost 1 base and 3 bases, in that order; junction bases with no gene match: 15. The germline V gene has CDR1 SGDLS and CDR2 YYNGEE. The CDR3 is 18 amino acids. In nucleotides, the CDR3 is TGTGCCAGCAGCGTAATCTACCAGGACAGGGAACCAAACTACGAGCAGTACTTC. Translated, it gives CASSVIYQDREPNYEQYF.

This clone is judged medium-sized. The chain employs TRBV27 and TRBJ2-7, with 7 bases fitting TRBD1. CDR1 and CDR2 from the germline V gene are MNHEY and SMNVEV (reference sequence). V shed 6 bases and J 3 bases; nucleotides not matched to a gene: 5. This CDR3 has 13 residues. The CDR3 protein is CASSHRDSYEQYF. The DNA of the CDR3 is TGTGCCAGCAGCCACCGGGACAGCTACGAGCAGTACTTC.

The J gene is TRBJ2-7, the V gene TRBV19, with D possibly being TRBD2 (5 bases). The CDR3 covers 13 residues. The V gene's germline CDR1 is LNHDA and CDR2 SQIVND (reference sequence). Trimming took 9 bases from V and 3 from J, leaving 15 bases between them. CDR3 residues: CASSRTEVYEQYF. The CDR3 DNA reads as TGTGCCAGCTCTCGGACGGAGGTCTACGAGCAGTACTTC.

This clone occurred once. For the CDR3, the DNA is TGCGCCAGCAGCCAAGCGTCGGGTTCCCCCTACGAGCAGTACTTC. Translation gives CASSQASGSPYEQYF. The V and J genes are TRBV4-1 and TRBJ2-7; D unresolved. CDR1 and CDR2 from the germline V gene are MGHRA and YSYEKL. The CDR3 sequence is 15 residues long. V was clipped by 1 base and J by 2 bases, with 12 bases between them.

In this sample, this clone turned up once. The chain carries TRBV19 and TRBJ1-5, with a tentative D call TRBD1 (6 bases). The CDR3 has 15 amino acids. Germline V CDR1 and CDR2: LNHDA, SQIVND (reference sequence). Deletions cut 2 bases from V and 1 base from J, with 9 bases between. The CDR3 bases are TGTGCCAGTAGTATAAGGCAGGGGAGCAATCAGCCCCAGCATTTT. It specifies CASSIRQGSNQPQHF.

CDR3 coding DNA: TGTGCCAGCAGCCATGATCCCAGGGGGGGCGCGAACACCGGGGAGCTGTTTTTT. Translated: CASSHDPRGGANTGELFF. The genes are TRBV4-2 and TRBJ2-2; D could derive from TRBD1 or TRBD2 (7 bases each). Trimming cost V 3 bases and J 0 bases, with 17 bases left between them. The CDR3 has 18 residues. Germline CDR1 LGHNA, CDR2 YNFKEQ.

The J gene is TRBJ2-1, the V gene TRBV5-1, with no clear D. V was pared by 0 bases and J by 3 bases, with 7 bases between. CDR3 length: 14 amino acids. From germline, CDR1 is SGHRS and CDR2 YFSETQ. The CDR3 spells CASSLDSYYNEQFF. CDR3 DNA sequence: TGCGCCAGCAGCTTGGACTCGTACTACAATGAGCAGTTCTTC. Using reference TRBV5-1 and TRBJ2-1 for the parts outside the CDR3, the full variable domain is KAGVTQTPRYLIKTRGQQVTLSCSPISGHRSVSWYQQTPGQGLQFLFEYFSETQRNKGNFPGRFSGRQFSNSRSEMNVSTLELGDSALYLCASSLDSYYNEQFFGPGTRLTVL.

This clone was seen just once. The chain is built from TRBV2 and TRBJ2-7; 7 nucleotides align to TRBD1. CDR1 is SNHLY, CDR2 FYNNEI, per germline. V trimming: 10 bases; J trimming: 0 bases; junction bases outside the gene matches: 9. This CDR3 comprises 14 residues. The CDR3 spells CATRDSNYSYEQYF. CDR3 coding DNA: TGTGCCACCCGGGACAGTAACTACTCCTACGAGCAGTACTTC.

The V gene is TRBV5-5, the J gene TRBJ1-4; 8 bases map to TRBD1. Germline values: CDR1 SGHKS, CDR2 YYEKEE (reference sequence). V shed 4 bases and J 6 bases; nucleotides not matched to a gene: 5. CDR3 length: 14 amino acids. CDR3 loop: CASSRETGDEKLFF. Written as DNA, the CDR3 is TGTGCCAGCAGCCGGGAGACAGGGGATGAAAAACTGTTTTTT. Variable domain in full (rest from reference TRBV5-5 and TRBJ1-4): DAGVTQSPTHLIKTRGQQVTLRCSPISGHKSVSWYQQVLGQGPQFIFQYYEKEERGRGNFPDRFSARQFPNYSSELNVNALLLGDSALYLCASSRETGDEKLFFGSGTQLSVL.

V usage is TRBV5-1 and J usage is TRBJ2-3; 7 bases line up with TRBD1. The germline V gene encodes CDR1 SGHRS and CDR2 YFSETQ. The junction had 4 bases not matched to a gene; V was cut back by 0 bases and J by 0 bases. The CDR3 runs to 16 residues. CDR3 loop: CASSLEWTGSTDTQYF. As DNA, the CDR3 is TGCGCCAGCAGCTTGGAATGGACAGGTAGCACAGATACGCAGTATTTT.

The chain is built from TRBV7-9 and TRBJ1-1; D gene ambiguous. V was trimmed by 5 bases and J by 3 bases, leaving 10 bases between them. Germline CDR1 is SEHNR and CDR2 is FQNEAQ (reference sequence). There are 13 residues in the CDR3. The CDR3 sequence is CASSPYRDTEAFF. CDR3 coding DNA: TGTGCCAGCAGCCCGTATAGGGACACTGAAGCTTTCTTT. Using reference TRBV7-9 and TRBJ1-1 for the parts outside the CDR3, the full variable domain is DTGVSQNPRHKITKRGQNVTFRCDPISEHNRLYWYRQTLGQGPEFLTYFQNEAQLEKSRLLSDRFSAERPKGSFSTLEIQRTEQGDSAMYLCASSPYRDTEAFFGQGTRLTVV.

In nucleotides, the CDR3 is TGTGCCAGCAGTCCCCAGTTCGCTAGCGGGAGAACCTACGAGCAGTACTTC. Amino acids: CASSPQFASGRTYEQYF. This chain uses TRBV7-8 with TRBJ2-7; 10 bases line up with TRBD2. V shed 6 bases, J shed 2 bases, and the junction held 13 bases outside the gene matches. Germline CDR1 SGHVS, CDR2 FQNEAQ. The CDR3 runs to 17 residues.

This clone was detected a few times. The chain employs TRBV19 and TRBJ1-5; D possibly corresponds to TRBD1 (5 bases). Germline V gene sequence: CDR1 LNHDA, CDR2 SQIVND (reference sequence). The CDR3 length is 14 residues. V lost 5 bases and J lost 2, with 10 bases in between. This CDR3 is CASSPGGGNQPQHF. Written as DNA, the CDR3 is TGTGCCAGTAGTCCCGGGGGAGGCAATCAGCCCCAGCATTTT.